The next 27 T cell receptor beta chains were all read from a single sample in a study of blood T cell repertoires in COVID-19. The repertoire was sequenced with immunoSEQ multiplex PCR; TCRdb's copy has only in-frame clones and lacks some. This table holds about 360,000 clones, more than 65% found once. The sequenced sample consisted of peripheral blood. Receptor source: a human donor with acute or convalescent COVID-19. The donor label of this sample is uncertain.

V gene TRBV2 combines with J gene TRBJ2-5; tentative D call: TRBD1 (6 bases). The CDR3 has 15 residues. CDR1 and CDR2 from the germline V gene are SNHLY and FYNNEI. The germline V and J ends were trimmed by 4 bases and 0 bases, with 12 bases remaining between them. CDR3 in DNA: TGTGCCAGCAGTGTGTGGGGGCCTGACCAAGAGACCCAGTACTTC. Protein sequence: CASSVWGPDQETQYF. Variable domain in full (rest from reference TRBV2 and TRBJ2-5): EPEVTQTPSHQVTQMGQEVILRCVPISNHLYFYWYRQILGQKVEFLVSFYNNEISEKSEIFDDQFSVERPDGSNFTLKIRSTKLEDSAMYFCASSVWGPDQETQYFGPGTRLLVL.

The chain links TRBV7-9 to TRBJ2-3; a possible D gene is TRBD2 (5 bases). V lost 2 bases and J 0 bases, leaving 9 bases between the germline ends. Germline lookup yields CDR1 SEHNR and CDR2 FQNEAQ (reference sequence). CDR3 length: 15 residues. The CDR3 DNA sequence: TGTGCCAGCAGCTTATTGAGGGCCAGCACAGATACGCAGTATTTT. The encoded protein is CASSLLRASTDTQYF.

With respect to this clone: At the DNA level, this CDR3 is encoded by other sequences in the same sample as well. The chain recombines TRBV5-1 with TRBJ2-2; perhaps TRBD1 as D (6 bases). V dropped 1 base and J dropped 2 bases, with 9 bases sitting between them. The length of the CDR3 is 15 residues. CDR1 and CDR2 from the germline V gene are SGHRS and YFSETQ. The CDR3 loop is CASSLTGPNTGELFF. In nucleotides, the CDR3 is TGCGCCAGCAGCTTGACAGGGCCAAACACCGGGGAGCTGTTTTTT.

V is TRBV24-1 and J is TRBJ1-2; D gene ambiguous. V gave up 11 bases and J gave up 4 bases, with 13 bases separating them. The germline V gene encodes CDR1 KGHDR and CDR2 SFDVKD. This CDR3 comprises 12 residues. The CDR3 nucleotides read TGTGCCAACCTGCCAGAGGCCTATGGCTACACCTTC. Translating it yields CANLPEAYGYTF.

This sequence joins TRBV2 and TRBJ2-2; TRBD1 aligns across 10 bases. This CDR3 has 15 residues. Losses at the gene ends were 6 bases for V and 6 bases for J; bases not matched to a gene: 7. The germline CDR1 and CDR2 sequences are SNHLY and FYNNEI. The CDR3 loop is CASRRDRGRAGELFF. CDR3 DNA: TGTGCCAGCAGAAGGGACAGGGGTAGGGCCGGGGAGCTGTTTTTT.

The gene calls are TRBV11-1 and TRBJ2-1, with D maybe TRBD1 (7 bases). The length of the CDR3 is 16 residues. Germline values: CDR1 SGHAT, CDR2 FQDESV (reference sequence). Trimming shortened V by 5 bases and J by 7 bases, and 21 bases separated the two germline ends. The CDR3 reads CASSKGRGRGRNEQFF. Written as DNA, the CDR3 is TGTGCCAGCAGCAAAGGACGTGGCAGGGGGAGGAATGAGCAGTTCTTC. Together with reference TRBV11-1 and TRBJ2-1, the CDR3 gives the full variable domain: EAEVAQSPRYKITEKSQAVAFWCDPISGHATLYWYRQILGQGPELLVQFQDESVVDDSQLPKDRFSAERLKGVDSTLKIQPAELGDSAMYLCASSKGRGRGRNEQFFGPGTRLTVL.

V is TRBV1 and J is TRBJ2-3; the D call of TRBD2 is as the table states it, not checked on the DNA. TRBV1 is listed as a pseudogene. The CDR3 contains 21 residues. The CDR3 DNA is TGCACCAGCAGCCAAGGCACATCGGGACTAGCGGGGGGCCCCGGCACAGATACGCAGTATTTT. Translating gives CTSSQGTSGLAGGPGTDTQYF.

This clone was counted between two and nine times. CDR3 nucleotides: TGCGCCAGCAGTCCAGGGACTAGCAAAAATACGCAGTATTTT. Translating gives CASSPGTSKNTQYF. J is TRBJ2-3 and V is TRBV5-1, with 9 bases identical to TRBD2. The germline V gene encodes CDR1 SGHRS and CDR2 YFSETQ. The CDR3 runs 14 residues. With 5 bases clipped from V and 7 bases from J, the junction kept 8 bases outside the gene matches.

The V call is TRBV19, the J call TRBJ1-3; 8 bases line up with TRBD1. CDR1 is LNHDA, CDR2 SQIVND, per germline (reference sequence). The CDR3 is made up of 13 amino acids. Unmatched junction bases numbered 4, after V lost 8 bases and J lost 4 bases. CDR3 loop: CASHPGGGNTIYF. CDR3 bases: TGTGCCAGTCATCCAGGGGGCGGAAACACCATATATTTT.

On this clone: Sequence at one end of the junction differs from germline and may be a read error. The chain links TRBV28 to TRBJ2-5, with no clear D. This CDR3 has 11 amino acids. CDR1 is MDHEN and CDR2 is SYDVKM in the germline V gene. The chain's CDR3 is CANSPRETQYF. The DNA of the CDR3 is TGTGCCAACAGTCCTAGGGAGACCCAGTACTTC. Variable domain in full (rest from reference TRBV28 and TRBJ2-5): DVKVTQSSRYLVKRTGEKVFLECVQDMDHENMFWYRQDPGLGLRLIYFSYDVKMKEKGDIPEGYSVSREKKERFSLILESASTNQTSMYLCANSPRETQYFGPGTRLLVL.

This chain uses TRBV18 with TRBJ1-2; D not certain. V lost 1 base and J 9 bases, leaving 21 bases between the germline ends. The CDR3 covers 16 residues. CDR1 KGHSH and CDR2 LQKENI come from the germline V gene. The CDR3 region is CASSPLGVQERRSYTF. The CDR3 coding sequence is TGTGCCAGCTCACCACTCGGCGTGCAGGAGAGGAGGAGCTACACCTTC.

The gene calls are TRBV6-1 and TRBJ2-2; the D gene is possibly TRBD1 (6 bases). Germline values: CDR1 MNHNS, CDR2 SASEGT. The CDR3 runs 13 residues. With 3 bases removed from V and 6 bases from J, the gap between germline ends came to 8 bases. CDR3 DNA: TGTGCCAGCAGTGATACAGGGTCCGGGGAGCTGTTTTTT. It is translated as CASSDTGSGELFF.

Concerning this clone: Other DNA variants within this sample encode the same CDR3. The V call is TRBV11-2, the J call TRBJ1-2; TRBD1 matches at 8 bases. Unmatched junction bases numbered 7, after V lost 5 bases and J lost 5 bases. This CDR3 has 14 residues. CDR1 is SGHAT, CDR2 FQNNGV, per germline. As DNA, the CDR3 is TGTGCCAGCAGCCCCGACAGGGGTACGTATGGCTACACCTTC. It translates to CASSPDRGTYGYTF. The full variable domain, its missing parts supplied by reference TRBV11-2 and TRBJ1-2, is EAGVAQSPRYKIIEKRQSVAFWCNPISGHATLYWYQQILGQGPKLLIQFQNNGVVDDSQLPKDRFSAERLKGVDSTLKIQPAKLEDSAVYLCASSPDRGTYGYTFGSGTRLTVV.

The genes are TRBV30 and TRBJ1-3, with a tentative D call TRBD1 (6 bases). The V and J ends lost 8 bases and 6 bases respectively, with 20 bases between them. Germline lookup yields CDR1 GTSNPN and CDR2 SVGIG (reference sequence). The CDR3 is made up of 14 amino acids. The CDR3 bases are TGTGCCCGAACGGCCGGACAGTCAGCAAACACCATATATTTT. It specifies CARTAGQSANTIYF.

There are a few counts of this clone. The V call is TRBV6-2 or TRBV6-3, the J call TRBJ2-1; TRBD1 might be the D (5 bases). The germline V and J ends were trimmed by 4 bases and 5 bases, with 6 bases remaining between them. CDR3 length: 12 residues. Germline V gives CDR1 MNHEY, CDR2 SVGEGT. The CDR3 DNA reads TGTGCCAGCAGTTTGACAGACAATGAGCAGTTCTTC. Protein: CASSLTDNEQFF.

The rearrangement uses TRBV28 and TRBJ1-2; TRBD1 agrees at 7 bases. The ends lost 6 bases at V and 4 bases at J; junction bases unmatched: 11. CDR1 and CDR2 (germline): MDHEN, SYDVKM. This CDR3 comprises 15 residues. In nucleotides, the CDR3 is TGTGCCAGCAGCCAAGGGGGCCGGAGTAGCTATGGCTACACCTTC. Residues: CASSQGGRSSYGYTF.

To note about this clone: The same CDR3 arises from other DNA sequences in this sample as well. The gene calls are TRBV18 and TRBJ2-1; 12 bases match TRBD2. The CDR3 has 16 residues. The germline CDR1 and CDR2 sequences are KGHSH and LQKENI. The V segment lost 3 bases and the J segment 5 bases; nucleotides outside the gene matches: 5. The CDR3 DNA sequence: TGTGCCAGCTCACCTTCACTAGCGGGGGGAAACAATGAGCAGTTCTTC. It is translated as CASSPSLAGGNNEQFF.

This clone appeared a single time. The CDR3 spells CASTRQNYEQYF. As DNA, the CDR3 is TGTGCCAGCACGAGACAAAACTACGAGCAGTACTTC. V usage is TRBV2 and J usage is TRBJ2-7; unclear D gene. Germline V gene data show CDR1 as SNHLY and CDR2 as FYNNEI. This CDR3 contains 12 residues. Trimming shortened V by 7 bases and J by 3 bases, and 10 bases separated the two germline ends. The variable domain in full, completed from reference TRBV2 and TRBJ2-7, reads EPEVTQTPSHQVTQMGQEVILRCVPISNHLYFYWYRQILGQKVEFLVSFYNNEISEKSEIFDDQFSVERPDGSNFTLKIRSTKLEDSAMYFCASTRQNYEQYFGPGTRLTVT.

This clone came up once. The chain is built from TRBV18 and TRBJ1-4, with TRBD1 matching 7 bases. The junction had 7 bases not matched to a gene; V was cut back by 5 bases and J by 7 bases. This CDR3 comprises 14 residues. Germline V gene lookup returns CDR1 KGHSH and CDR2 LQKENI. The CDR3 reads CASSNRGPGEKLFF. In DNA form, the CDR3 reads TGTGCCAGCTCAAACAGGGGTCCGGGTGAAAAACTGTTTTTT.

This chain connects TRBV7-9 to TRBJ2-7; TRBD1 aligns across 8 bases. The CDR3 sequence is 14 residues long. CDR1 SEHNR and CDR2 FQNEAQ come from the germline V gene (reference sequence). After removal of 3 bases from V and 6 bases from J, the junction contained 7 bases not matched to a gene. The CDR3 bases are TGTGCCAGCAGCTTTACAGGGGGTGAAAGCGAGCAGTACTTC. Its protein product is CASSFTGGESEQYF.

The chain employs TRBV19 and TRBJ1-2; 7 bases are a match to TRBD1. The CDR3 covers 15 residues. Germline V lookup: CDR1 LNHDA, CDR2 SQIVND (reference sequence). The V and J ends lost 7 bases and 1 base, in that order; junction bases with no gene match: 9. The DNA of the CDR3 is TGTGCCAGTACCCCACAGGGGAAACTTAACTATGGCTACACCTTC. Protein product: CASTPQGKLNYGYTF.

The CDR3 DNA follows: TGTGCCAGCAGCCGTTTACTAGCGGGGGGGCGAAAGACCCAGTACTTC. Translating gives CASSRLLAGGRKTQYF. The V call is TRBV3-1 (or the pseudogene TRBV3-2), the J call TRBJ2-5, with TRBD2 identical over 13 bases. V dropped 4 bases and J dropped 6; count of bases not matched to a gene: 8. Germline V gene lookup returns CDR1 LGHDT and CDR2 YNNKEL (reference sequence). This CDR3 region has 16 residues.

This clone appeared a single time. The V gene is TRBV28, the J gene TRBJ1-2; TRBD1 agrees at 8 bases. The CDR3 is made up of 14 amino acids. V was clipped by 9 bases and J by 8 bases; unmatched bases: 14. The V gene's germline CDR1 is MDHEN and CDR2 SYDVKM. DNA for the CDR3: TGTGCCAGTACCAGGACAGGGTCCCCTTTCGGCTACACCTTC. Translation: CASTRTGSPFGYTF.

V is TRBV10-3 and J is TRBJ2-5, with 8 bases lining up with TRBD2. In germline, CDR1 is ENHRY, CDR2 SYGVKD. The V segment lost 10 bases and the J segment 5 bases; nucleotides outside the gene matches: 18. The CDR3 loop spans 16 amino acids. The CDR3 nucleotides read TGTGCCACCGCAACTAGCGGATTGGAGGCCGGGGAGACCCAGTACTTC. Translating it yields CATATSGLEAGETQYF.

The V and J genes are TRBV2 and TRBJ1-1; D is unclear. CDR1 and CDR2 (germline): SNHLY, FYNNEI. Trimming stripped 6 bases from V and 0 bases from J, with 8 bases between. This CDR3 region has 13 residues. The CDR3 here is CASREQMNTEAFF. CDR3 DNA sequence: TGTGCCAGCAGAGAGCAAATGAACACTGAAGCTTTCTTT.

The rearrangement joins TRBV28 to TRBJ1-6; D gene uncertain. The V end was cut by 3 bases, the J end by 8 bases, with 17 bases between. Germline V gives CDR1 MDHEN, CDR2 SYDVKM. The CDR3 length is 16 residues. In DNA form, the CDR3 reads TGTGCCAGCAGTTTGCCCTCCCGCGGTCGGGATTCACCCCTCCACTTT. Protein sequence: CASSLPSRGRDSPLHF.

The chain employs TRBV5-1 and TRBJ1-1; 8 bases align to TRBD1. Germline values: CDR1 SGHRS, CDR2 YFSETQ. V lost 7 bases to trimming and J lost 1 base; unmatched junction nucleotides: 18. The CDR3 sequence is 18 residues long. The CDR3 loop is CASHAGGAGLSPNTEAFF. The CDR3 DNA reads TGCGCCAGCCACGCAGGGGGCGCGGGATTATCGCCGAACACTGAAGCTTTCTTT.